These 26 T cell receptor beta chains came from one sample sequenced in a study of control samples from healthy donors and cancer patients. Sequencing was performed with immunoSEQ multiplex PCR; in TCRdb, only in-frame clones are kept and a portion is missing. The profile shows approximately 70,000 clones, about nine tenths of them singletons. Material: PBMCs. These receptors were taken from a woman between 50 and 59 years old with colorectal cancer.

The chain uses TRBV14 and TRBJ1-1; TRBD1 might be the D (5 bases). The CDR3 runs to 14 residues. Germline V gives CDR1 SGHDN, CDR2 FVKESK. The V end lost 1 base, the J end lost 7 bases, and 13 bases lay between the germline ends. The CDR3 spells CASSQVGVRGEAFF. CDR3 nucleotide sequence: TGTGCCAGCAGCCAAGTCGGTGTTAGGGGTGAAGCTTTCTTT.

This sequence joins TRBV5-4 and TRBJ1-2, with D maybe TRBD1 (5 bases). The CDR3 consists of 13 residues. Germline CDR1 reads SGHNT; CDR2 reads YYREEE (reference sequence). V dropped 1 base and J dropped 4 bases, with 8 bases sitting between them. CDR3 sequence (DNA): TGTGCCAGCAGCTTGTTCGGGGCCTATGGCTACACCTTC. This sequence encodes CASSLFGAYGYTF.

The gene calls are TRBV19 and TRBJ1-1; a weak D match, TRBD1 (6 bases). Trimming removed 4 bases from V and 4 bases from J, with 10 bases in between. From germline, CDR1 is LNHDA and CDR2 SQIVND (reference sequence). The CDR3 runs 13 residues. Here the CDR3 DNA reads TGTGCCAGTAGTAGGGTAGGGGGCACTGAAGCTTTCTTT. Its translation: CASSRVGGTEAFF.

This chain uses TRBV24-1 with TRBJ2-3; 9 bases match TRBD2. This CDR3 spans 16 amino acids. V shed 3 bases, J shed 3 bases, and the junction held 6 bases outside the gene matches. Per germline, CDR1 KGHDR and CDR2 SFDVKD. Here the CDR3 reads CATSDSGRKVTDTQYF. DNA of the CDR3: TGTGCCACCAGTGATAGCGGGAGGAAGGTAACAGATACGCAGTATTTT.

This clone was recorded only once. The chain combines TRBV5-6 with TRBJ1-1; 10 nucleotides agree with TRBD1. CDR1 and CDR2 (germline): SGHDT, YYEEEE. V lost 3 bases to trimming and J lost 4 bases; unmatched junction nucleotides: 9. The CDR3 has 16 residues. The CDR3 DNA follows: TGTGCCAGCAGCTCGACAGGGACAGGGGAGAGCACTGAAGCTTTCTTT. This translates into CASSSTGTGESTEAFF. The complete variable domain, with remaining parts taken from reference TRBV5-6 and TRBJ1-1, reads DAGVTQSPTHLIKTRGQQVTLRCSPKSGHDTVSWYQQALGQGPQFIFQYYEEEERQRGNFPDRFSGHQFPNYSSELNVNALLLGDSALYLCASSSTGTGESTEAFFGQGTRLTVV.

CDR3 DNA: TGTGCCAGCAGTTCCCCGGGGGGGGAGACGGGCACCGGGGAGCTGTTTTTT. It yields the protein CASSSPGGETGTGELFF. J is TRBJ2-2 and V is TRBV6-2 or TRBV6-3; TRBD2 matches 8 bases. The CDR3 extends over 17 amino acids. Germline values: CDR1 MNHEY, CDR2 SVGEGT. V was pared by 4 bases and J by 4 bases, with 11 bases of the junction left unmatched.

The rearrangement links TRBV30 to TRBJ1-5; D is perhaps TRBD1 (6 bases). Trimming pared 5 bases from V and 2 bases from J, leaving 13 bases between. CDR1 GTSNPN and CDR2 SVGIG come from the germline V gene (reference sequence). The CDR3 is made up of 14 amino acids. Written as DNA, the CDR3 is TGTGCCTGGGGGCCCGCAGGGGGCAATCAGCCCCAGCATTTT. The encoded protein is CAWGPAGGNQPQHF.

CDR3 DNA sequence: TGTGCCAGCAGTACTCCTCGGGGAAGTAACTATGGCTACACCTTC. It encodes CASSTPRGSNYGYTF. The chain recombines TRBV28 with TRBJ1-2; D unclear. Germline loops: CDR1 MDHEN, CDR2 SYDVKM. The CDR3 length is 15 residues. V lost 5 bases to trimming and J lost 1 base, with 14 bases between them.

The chain couples TRBV30 to TRBJ2-2; 8 bases are a match to TRBD2. The CDR3 is 14 residues long. The germline V gene has CDR1 GTSNPN and CDR2 SVGIG (reference sequence). With V trimmed by 3 bases and J by 2 bases, 2 bases remained unmatched. In DNA form, the CDR3 reads TGTGCCTGGAGGCGGGGGGTTAACACCGGGGAGCTGTTTTTT. This sequence encodes CAWRRGVNTGELFF.

The V and J genes are TRBV11-2 and TRBJ2-3, with TRBD2 identical over 15 bases. J was trimmed by 6 bases and V by 5 bases; bases with no gene match: 9. CDR3 length: 17 amino acids. Germline CDR1 reads SGHAT; CDR2 reads FQNNGV. For the CDR3, the DNA is TGTGCCAGCAGCCCAGCGGGACTAGCGGGAGGTTTGGATACGCAGTATTTT. It specifies CASSPAGLAGGLDTQYF.

The V call is TRBV3-1 (or the pseudogene TRBV3-2), the J call TRBJ2-3, with 8 bases that match TRBD2. Germline V gene sequence: CDR1 LGHDT, CDR2 YNNKEL (reference sequence). The CDR3 sequence is 15 residues long. J lost 3 bases, V lost 3 bases, and 5 bases had no gene match. CDR3 residues: CASSHVLAGTDTQYF. The CDR3 nucleotides read TGTGCCAGCAGCCACGTCCTAGCGGGTACAGATACGCAGTATTTT.

V and J are TRBV11-2 and TRBJ2-7; weak D call: TRBD2 (6 bases). The germline V and J ends were trimmed by 5 bases and 3 bases, with 17 bases remaining between them. Germline lookup yields CDR1 SGHAT and CDR2 FQNNGV. The CDR3 has 15 residues. CDR3 loop: CASSAPGGSDYEQYF. As DNA, the CDR3 is TGTGCCAGCAGCGCCCCCGGGGGTAGCGACTACGAGCAGTACTTC.

Here the CDR3 DNA reads TGTGCCAGCAGCGAACAGGGGGCAACTTTCTTT. It specifies CASSEQGATFF. This chain links TRBV6-4 with TRBJ1-1; 9 nucleotides agree with TRBD1. This CDR3 spans 11 amino acids. With V trimmed by 6 bases and J by 12 bases, 5 bases remained unmatched. Germline CDR1 MRHNA, CDR2 SNTAGT.

In this sample, this clone is medium-sized. The chain employs TRBV2 and TRBJ2-7, with TRBD1 as a possible D gene (6 bases). This CDR3 contains 10 residues. CDR1 and CDR2 from the germline V gene are SNHLY and FYNNEI. V dropped 3 bases and J dropped 12 bases, with 9 bases sitting between them. The CDR3 DNA sequence: TGTGCCAGCAGTGACAGGGGACGGTACTTC. This translates into CASSDRGRYF.

The table lists this clone with a few counts. J is TRBJ2-3 and V is TRBV11-2; 7 bases match TRBD2. Germline-derived CDR1 and CDR2 are SGHAT and FQNNGV. Trimming took 3 bases from V and 0 from J; bases not matched to a gene: 9. This CDR3 has 17 amino acids. For the CDR3, the DNA is TGTGCCAGCAGCTTTTCAAGAGGAGCGGGAAGCACAGATACGCAGTATTTT. It translates to CASSFSRGAGSTDTQYF.

The rearrangement links TRBV6-1 to TRBJ2-6; D perhaps matches TRBD1 (5 bases). The CDR3 is made up of 14 amino acids. CDR1 MNHNS and CDR2 SASEGT come from the germline V gene. V was cut by 3 bases and J by 2 bases, with 5 bases left in between. Written as DNA, the CDR3 is TGTGCCAGCAGTGACAGGGCTGGGGCCAACGTCCTGACTTTC. Residues: CASSDRAGANVLTF.

The V call is TRBV19, the J call TRBJ2-2, with unresolved D. The CDR3 runs 13 residues. The V end was cut by 1 base, the J end by 6 bases, with 6 bases between. From germline, CDR1 is LNHDA and CDR2 SQIVND (reference sequence). For the CDR3, the DNA is TGTGCCAGTAGTATAGGGTATTCCGGGGAGCTGTTTTTT. This sequence encodes CASSIGYSGELFF.

The CDR3 nucleotides read TGTGCCAGCAGTGACCTCGGATCCACCGGGGAGCTGTTTTTT. Translating gives CASSDLGSTGELFF. The chain employs TRBV6-1 and TRBJ2-2; D is ambiguous. CDR1 MNHNS and CDR2 SASEGT come from the germline V gene. V lost 3 bases and J 4 bases, leaving 9 bases between the germline ends. There are 14 residues in the CDR3.

The chain is built from TRBV28 and TRBJ1-2; a weak D match, TRBD1 (6 bases). The V end was cut by 4 bases, the J end by 9 bases, with 9 bases between. The germline gives CDR1 MDHEN, CDR2 SYDVKM. The CDR3 is 11 residues long. CDR3 region: CASSSGGSYTF. In nucleotides, the CDR3 is TGTGCCAGCAGTTCGGGGGGCAGCTACACCTTC.

V usage is TRBV7-8 and J usage is TRBJ2-4, with 13 bases that match TRBD2. The ends lost 2 bases at V and 3 bases at J; junction bases unmatched: 7. The CDR3 contains 18 residues. Germline loops: CDR1 SGHVS, CDR2 FQNEAQ. CDR3 loop: CASSLPGLAGVGKNIQYF. The CDR3, as DNA: TGTGCCAGCAGCTTACCCGGACTAGCGGGAGTGGGCAAAAACATTCAGTACTTC.

The chain has TRBV6-5 and TRBJ1-5; D is uncertain. V shed 7 bases and J shed 6 bases, with 13 bases lying between them. Germline V gives CDR1 MNHEY, CDR2 SVGAGI. CDR3 length: 13 residues. CDR3 protein: CASTDAEGQPQHF. The CDR3 bases are TGTGCCAGCACCGACGCCGAGGGTCAGCCCCAGCATTTT.

In this sample, this clone turned up a few times. V usage is TRBV5-1 and J usage is TRBJ2-1; 7 bases are a match to TRBD2. V was clipped by 0 bases and J by 0 bases; unmatched bases: 3. The CDR3 totals 16 residues. Per germline, CDR1 SGHRS and CDR2 YFSETQ. The CDR3 is CASSLEAGVSYNEQFF. The CDR3 DNA follows: TGCGCCAGCAGCTTGGAGGCGGGAGTCTCCTACAATGAGCAGTTCTTC.

This clone has just a few counts. This chain uses TRBV9 with TRBJ2-5, with 12 nucleotides matching TRBD1. Germline V CDR1 and CDR2: SGDLS, YYNGEE. Trimming took 0 bases from V and 3 from J; bases not matched to a gene: 6. This CDR3 is built from 17 residues. The chain's CDR3 is CASSVGPGQGAEETQYF. The CDR3 DNA reads as TGTGCCAGCAGCGTAGGTCCGGGACAGGGGGCAGAAGAGACCCAGTACTTC. The complete variable domain, with remaining parts taken from reference TRBV9 and TRBJ2-5, reads DSGVTQTPKHLITATGQRVTLRCSPRSGDLSVYWYQQSLDQGLQFLIQYYNGEERAKGNILERFSAQQFPDLHSELNLSSLELGDSALYFCASSVGPGQGAEETQYFGPGTRLLVL.

This chain joins TRBV18 and TRBJ1-5; 9 bases are shared with TRBD1. This CDR3 comprises 16 residues. V lost 6 bases to trimming and J lost 1 base; unmatched junction nucleotides: 7. From germline, CDR1 is KGHSH and CDR2 LQKENI. DNA of the CDR3: TGTGCCAGCTCTCAACAGGGGGCAGGGAGCAATCAGCCCCAGCATTTT. This codes for CASSQQGAGSNQPQHF.

This sequence joins TRBV18 and TRBJ2-7; the D is unclear. Germline-derived CDR1 and CDR2 are KGHSH and LQKENI. Trimming stripped 2 bases from V and 1 base from J, with 6 bases between. CDR3 length: 13 amino acids. For the CDR3, the DNA is TGTGCCAGCTCACCAGGCACTTCCTACGAGCAGTACTTC. Its protein product is CASSPGTSYEQYF.

This chain connects TRBV9 to TRBJ2-2; tentatively, D is TRBD1 (6 bases). CDR1 is SGDLS, CDR2 YYNGEE, per germline. The CDR3 is 14 residues long. Trimming cost V 1 base and J 3 bases, with 7 bases left between them. CDR3 DNA sequence: TGTGCCAGCAGCGTATCAGGGGACACCGGGGAGCTGTTTTTT. Translating gives CASSVSGDTGELFF.